This T cell receptor (beta chain) originates from a study of CD8 T cells in ankylosing spondylitis (dated by TCRdb to about 2017). At the level of the whole study: To find TCR variants linked to disease, the study profiled T cell receptor beta repertoires in ankylosing spondylitis patients and healthy donors. Peripheral blood was sampled, and synovial fluid was also collected from ankylosing spondylitis patients. The full study cohort was made up of about 25 ankylosing spondylitis patients and more than 90 healthy donors. Points the paper makes about the study in general: The disease-linked clones were reported as significantly enriched in matched synovial fluid samples from ankylosing spondylitis patients. The disease-linked clones had a CD8+ phenotype and were found at relatively low frequencies in peripheral blood. A TCR beta motif made up of 7 to 9 highly homologous amino acid variants appeared to be characteristic of blood from ankylosing spondylitis patients. Some motif variants had previously been reported in the synovial fluid and blood of reactive arthritis patients, which suggests shared mechanisms of disease initiation.

CDR1 SGDLS and CDR2 YYNGEE are derived from the germline V gene. The CDR3, from cysteine to phenylalanine, totals 14 residues. Of all the DNA, just the CDR3 is kept, 42 bases in frame from base 1. V loses 3 bases of germline sequence and J loses 13 bases, and the interval between the two ends is 21 bases. The sequencer listed for this sample is Illumina HiSeq 2500. TCR beta libraries were prepared by quantitative 5'-RACE with molecular barcodes. From the authors' description of their analysis: To identify disease-linked TCR variants, a new computational method was used, one built on a probabilistic model of VDJ rearrangement. In-frame beta chains were kept once TCRdb had trimmed the public reads at Q25 with fastp and called clones with MiXCR. Rows are combined by CDR3 protein, so each entry shows the most common genes and DNA. The authors' filters were not applied to this entry. Here the sample has tens of thousands of distinct CDR3 sequences; 2.7% occur a single time. About 4.8% of the sample belongs to the ten largest clones.

This clonotype has a count of ten or more. What antigen it recognizes has not been identified. No quality values exist for individual bases; no much larger clone is one base distant. The V gene is TRBV9 and the J gene is TRBJ2-3; the D segment might be TRBD1 or TRBD2, since each matches 7 bases. The origin of this receptor is a male donor with ankylosing spondylitis or in good health (not recorded which). Sequences were obtained from blood, either unsorted or a sorted T cell fraction (not recorded which). The nucleotide sequence is TGTGCCAGCAGCGCAGGGGGAGGCGGGAGAAGCGAGTATTTT. This codes for CASSAGGGGRSEYF.